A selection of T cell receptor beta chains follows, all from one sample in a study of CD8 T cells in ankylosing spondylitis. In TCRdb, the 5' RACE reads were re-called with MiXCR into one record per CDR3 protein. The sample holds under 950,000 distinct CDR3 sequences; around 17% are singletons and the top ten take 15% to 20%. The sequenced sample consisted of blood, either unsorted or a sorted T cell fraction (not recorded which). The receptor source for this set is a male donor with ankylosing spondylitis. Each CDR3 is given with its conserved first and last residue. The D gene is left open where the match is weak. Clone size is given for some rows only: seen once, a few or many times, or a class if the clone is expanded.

CDR3 protein: CASSGTNQETQYF
CDR3 DNA: TGTGCCAGCAGTGGGACAAACCAAGAGACCCAGTACTTC
D gene: .
J gene: TRBJ2-5
V gene: TRBV28
clone size: many

CDR3 protein: CASSITGGHQPQHF
CDR3 DNA: TGTGCCAGCAGTATCACAGGGGGCCATCAGCCCCAGCATTTT
D gene: TRBD1
J gene: TRBJ1-5
V gene: TRBV12-3/TRBV12-4
clone size: .

CDR3 protein: CASSLEPQGNTEAFF
CDR3 DNA: TGCGCCAGCAGCTTGGAGCCCCAGGGGAACACTGAAGCTTTCTTT
D gene: .
J gene: TRBJ1-1
V gene: TRBV5-1
clone size: few

CDR3 protein: CASSVDQGKRNEQFF
CDR3 DNA: TGTGCCAGCAGCGTAGACCAAGGCAAACGCAATGAGCAGTTCTTC
D gene: .
J gene: TRBJ2-1
V gene: TRBV9
clone size: .

CDR3 protein: CASSPPGRETQYF
CDR3 DNA: TGTGCCAGCTCACCACCCGGGCGAGAGACCCAGTACTTC
D gene: .
J gene: TRBJ2-5
V gene: TRBV18
clone size: many

CDR3 protein: CAISATGAPEGYTF
CDR3 DNA: TGTGCCATCAGTGCAACAGGGGCTCCGGAAGGCTACACCTTC
D gene: TRBD1
J gene: TRBJ1-2
V gene: TRBV10-3
clone size: .

CDR3 protein: CSVPERRGATDTQYF
CDR3 DNA: TGCAGCGTACCCGAGAGACGGGGGGCGACAGATACGCAGTATTTT
D gene: .
J gene: TRBJ2-3
V gene: TRBV20-1
clone size: .

CDR3 protein: CATSDAGLGGTGELFF
CDR3 DNA: TGTGCCACCAGTGACGCCGGACTCGGCGGGACCGGGGAGCTGTTTTTT
D gene: .
J gene: TRBJ2-2
V gene: TRBV24-1
clone size: few

CDR3 protein: CATGVVEQYF
CDR3 DNA: TGTGCCACCGGGGTCGTGGAGCAGTACTTC
D gene: .
J gene: TRBJ2-7
V gene: TRBV7-9
clone size: .

CDR3 protein: CASSPPWGLAFF
CDR3 DNA: TGTGCCAGCAGCCCACCGTGGGGGTTGGCTTTCTTT
D gene: .
J gene: TRBJ1-1
V gene: TRBV11-2
clone size: few

CDR3 protein: CATRGPAGGSGPGRSGELFF
CDR3 DNA: TGTGCCACCCGGGGGCCCGCGGGGGGCTCCGGGCCAGGGAGGTCCGGGGAGCTGTTTTTT
D gene: TRBD2
J gene: TRBJ2-2
V gene: TRBV12-3/TRBV12-4
clone size: .

CDR3 protein: CASSFLPGPPDTQYF
CDR3 DNA: TGTGCCAGCAGCTTCTTGCCAGGACCGCCAGATACGCAGTATTTT
D gene: .
J gene: TRBJ2-3
V gene: TRBV11-2
clone size: .

CDR3 protein: CASSWTSVGDTQYF
CDR3 DNA: TGTGCCAGCAGTTGGACTAGCGTAGGAGATACGCAGTATTTT
D gene: TRBD2
J gene: TRBJ2-3
V gene: TRBV6-5
clone size: .

CDR3 protein: CASKGAVTGELFF
CDR3 DNA: TGTGCCAGCAAAGGTGCAGTAACCGGGGAGCTGTTTTTT
D gene: .
J gene: TRBJ2-2
V gene: TRBV7-2
clone size: few

CDR3 protein: CASSEGTGYDGYTF
CDR3 DNA: TGTGCCAGCAGTGAAGGGACAGGCTATGATGGCTACACCTTC
D gene: TRBD1
J gene: TRBJ1-2
V gene: TRBV2
clone size: few

CDR3 protein: CASSYRDWGTQYF
CDR3 DNA: TGTGCCAGCAGTTATCGGGATTGGGGGACCCAGTACTTC
D gene: .
J gene: TRBJ2-5
V gene: TRBV12-3/TRBV12-4
clone size: .

CDR3 protein: CASRPDGNTEAFF
CDR3 DNA: TGTGCCAGCCGCCCGGACGGGAACACTGAAGCTTTCTTT
D gene: .
J gene: TRBJ1-1
V gene: TRBV11-2
clone size: .

CDR3 protein: CASSQGGRDYEQYF
CDR3 DNA: TGTGCCAGCAGCCAAGGCGGGAGGGACTACGAGCAGTACTTC
D gene: TRBD2
J gene: TRBJ2-7
V gene: TRBV4-2
clone size: few

CDR3 protein: CASSPGTSGYTGELFF
CDR3 DNA: TGCGCCAGCAGCCCCGGGACTAGCGGTTACACCGGGGAGCTGTTTTTT
D gene: TRBD2
J gene: TRBJ2-2
V gene: TRBV5-1
clone size: .

CDR3 protein: CASSQEFEAGYDTGELFF
CDR3 DNA: TGTGCCAGCAGCCAAGAATTTGAGGCAGGGTATGACACCGGGGAGCTGTTTTTT
D gene: .
J gene: TRBJ2-2
V gene: TRBV4-2
clone size: .

CDR3 protein: CSVEGRGFYNEQFF
CDR3 DNA: TGCAGCGTTGAGGGCAGAGGGTTTTACAATGAGCAGTTCTTC
D gene: .
J gene: TRBJ2-1
V gene: TRBV29-1
clone size: few

CDR3 protein: CASSFGLAGYDTGELFF
CDR3 DNA: TGTGCCAGCAGCTTCGGACTAGCGGGATATGACACCGGGGAGCTGTTTTTT
D gene: TRBD2
J gene: TRBJ2-2
V gene: TRBV7-9
clone size: few

CDR3 protein: CASSHRDRASHKFF
CDR3 DNA: TGTGCCAGCAGTCACCGGGACAGGGCCTCTCACAAGTTCTTC
D gene: TRBD1
J gene: TRBJ2-1
V gene: TRBV7-8
clone size: .

CDR3 protein: CASSLEGTGRDGELFF
CDR3 DNA: TGTGCCAGCAGCTTAGAAGGGACAGGGCGTGACGGGGAGCTGTTTTTT
D gene: TRBD1
J gene: TRBJ2-2
V gene: TRBV11-2
clone size: .

CDR3 protein: CSAGRPGFLNEQFF
CDR3 DNA: TGCAGTGCAGGCCGTCCAGGGTTTTTGAATGAGCAGTTCTTC
D gene: .
J gene: TRBJ2-1
V gene: TRBV20-1
clone size: .

CDR3 protein: CASSGGTGFADTQYF
CDR3 DNA: TGTGCCAGCAGCGGAGGGACAGGTTTTGCAGATACGCAGTATTTT
D gene: TRBD1
J gene: TRBJ2-3
V gene: TRBV9
clone size: few

CDR3 protein: CASSLSSGMRSYNEQFF
CDR3 DNA: TGTGCCAGCAGCTTGAGTAGTGGAATGAGGTCCTACAATGAGCAGTTCTTC
D gene: .
J gene: TRBJ2-1
V gene: TRBV7-3
clone size: few

CDR3 protein: CASSLGPWGSYEQYF
CDR3 DNA: TGTGCCAGCAGTCTAGGGCCTTGGGGCTCCTACGAGCAGTACTTC
D gene: .
J gene: TRBJ2-7
V gene: TRBV27
clone size: .

CDR3 protein: CASSVGMGGVQYF
CDR3 DNA: TGTGCCAGCAGCGTAGGAATGGGGGGCGTGCAGTATTTT
D gene: .
J gene: TRBJ2-3
V gene: TRBV9
clone size: few

CDR3 protein: CSVDVAGAKETQYF
CDR3 DNA: TGCAGCGTTGACGTTGCAGGGGCGAAAGAGACCCAGTACTTC
D gene: .
J gene: TRBJ2-5
V gene: TRBV29-1
clone size: .

CDR3 protein: CSASNWGRVDYEQYF
CDR3 DNA: TGCAGTGCTAGCAATTGGGGTCGTGTGGACTACGAGCAGTACTTC
D gene: .
J gene: TRBJ2-7
V gene: TRBV20-1
clone size: .

CDR3 protein: CASSLGTGGSTEAFF
CDR3 DNA: TGCGCCAGCAGCTTGGGGACAGGGGGGAGTACTGAAGCTTTCTTT
D gene: TRBD1
J gene: TRBJ1-1
V gene: TRBV5-1
clone size: .

CDR3 protein: CASSFGTSGSSYNEQFF
CDR3 DNA: TGCGCCAGCAGCTTTGGGACTAGCGGGAGCTCCTACAATGAGCAGTTCTTC
D gene: TRBD2
J gene: TRBJ2-1
V gene: TRBV5-1
clone size: many

CDR3 protein: CASSVKAGGIQETQYF
CDR3 DNA: TGTGCCAGCAGCGTAAAAGCGGGGGGGATCCAAGAGACCCAGTACTTC
D gene: TRBD2
J gene: TRBJ2-5
V gene: TRBV9
clone size: few